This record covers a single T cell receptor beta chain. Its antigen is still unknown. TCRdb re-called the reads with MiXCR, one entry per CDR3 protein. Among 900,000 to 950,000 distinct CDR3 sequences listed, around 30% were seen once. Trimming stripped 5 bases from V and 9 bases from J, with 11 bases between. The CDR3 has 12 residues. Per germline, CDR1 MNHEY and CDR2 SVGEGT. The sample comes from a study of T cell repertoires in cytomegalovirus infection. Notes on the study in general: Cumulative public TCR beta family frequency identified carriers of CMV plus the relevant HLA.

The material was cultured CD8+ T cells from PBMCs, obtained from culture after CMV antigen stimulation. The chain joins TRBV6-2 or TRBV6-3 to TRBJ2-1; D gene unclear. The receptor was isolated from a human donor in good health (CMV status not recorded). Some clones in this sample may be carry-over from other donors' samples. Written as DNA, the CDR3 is TGTGCCAGCAGTCGACCCTCTGTTGAGCAGTTCTTC. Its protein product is CASSRPSVEQFF.